Shown below are 27 T cell receptor beta chains from a single sample sequenced in a study of CD8 T cells in ankylosing spondylitis. TCRdb analysed the 5' RACE reads with MiXCR anew, one entry per CDR3 protein. The table has 300,000 to 350,000 distinct CDR3 sequences, approximately 10% seen once. Sample: blood, either unsorted or a sorted T cell fraction (not recorded which). The receptor set was obtained from a female donor with ankylosing spondylitis or in good health (not recorded which).

The chain uses TRBV11-2 and TRBJ2-3; TRBD2 matches at 9 bases. Germline values: CDR1 SGHAT, CDR2 FQNNGV. The J segment lost 4 bases and the V segment lost 3 bases, leaving 20 bases of the junction unmatched. The length of the CDR3 is 20 residues. CDR3 DNA: TGTGCCAGCAGCTTCCCGGTAGCGGGAGAACACCCCAGTTTTCCAGATACGCAGTATTTT. Translation gives CASSFPVAGEHPSFPDTQYF.

This clonotype was counted ten times or more. V and J are TRBV20-1 and TRBJ2-3; 14 positions agree with TRBD2. Germline V lookup: CDR1 DFQATT, CDR2 SNEGSKA (reference sequence). There are 17 residues in the CDR3. V lost 3 bases, J lost 3 bases, and 8 bases stayed unmatched. The CDR3 loop is CSARRGTSGSLTDTQYF. The CDR3 DNA reads TGCAGTGCTAGGAGGGGGACTAGCGGGAGTTTGACAGATACGCAGTATTTT.

As for this clonotype: A read error is possible here, since a much larger clone lies one base away. The chain links TRBV6-2 or TRBV6-3 to TRBJ2-2; D might be TRBD2 (6 bases). Germline assignment: CDR1 MNHEY and CDR2 SVGEGT. The CDR3 is 14 amino acids. CDR3 in amino acids: CANSWRGNTGELFF. In nucleotides, the CDR3 is TGTGCCAACAGTTGGCGGGGGAACACCGGGGAGCTGTTTTTT.

The sample holds many counts of this clonotype. The chain links TRBV20-1 to TRBJ2-2; no reliable D call. Looked up from germline, CDR1 is DFQATT and CDR2 is SNEGSKA (reference sequence). This CDR3 contains 13 residues. V lost 3 bases and J 6 bases, leaving 11 bases between the germline ends. CDR3 amino acids: CSASNFAAGELFF. CDR3 DNA sequence: TGCAGTGCTAGCAATTTTGCCGCCGGGGAGCTGTTTTTT.

This clonotype was counted a few times. The V and J genes are TRBV20-1 and TRBJ2-2; TRBD2 matches at 8 bases. The CDR3 extends over 15 amino acids. J was trimmed by 4 bases and V by 1 base; bases with no gene match: 5. The germline gives CDR1 DFQATT, CDR2 SNEGSKA (reference sequence). The CDR3 spells CSARAFTSGTGELFF. For the CDR3, the DNA is TGCAGTGCTAGAGCGTTTACTAGCGGCACCGGGGAGCTGTTTTTT.

This clonotype was seen at least ten times. In nucleotides, the CDR3 is TGCAGTGCTTTCGGGAGTCCTGGTGAGCAGTTCTTC. Amino acids: CSAFGSPGEQFF. The gene calls are TRBV20-1 and TRBJ2-1; tentative D call: TRBD2 (6 bases). The CDR3 consists of 12 residues. In germline, CDR1 is DFQATT, CDR2 SNEGSKA (reference sequence). Trimming left V 5 bases short and J 9 bases short, with 14 bases between.

There are many counts of this clonotype. The chain combines TRBV12-3 or TRBV12-4 with TRBJ2-2; 11 bases are a match to TRBD2. J gave up 8 bases and V 7 bases, and 3 bases lay outside the gene matches. The CDR3 totals 13 residues. DNA of the CDR3: TGTGCCAGCACCCTAGCGGGAGGAGGGGAGCTGTTTTTT. Translation: CASTLAGGGELFF.

This clonotype was counted ten times or more. The gene calls are TRBV28 and TRBJ1-5; D gene ambiguous. The CDR3 loop spans 15 amino acids. Trimming left V 3 bases short and J 3 bases short, with 12 bases between. Germline CDR1 and CDR2: MDHEN and SYDVKM. The DNA for the CDR3 is TGTGCCAGCAGTTTTAGTGGGTGGGACAATCAGCCCCAGCATTTT. It codes for CASSFSGWDNQPQHF.

V usage is TRBV10-3 and J usage is TRBJ2-7; D is undetermined. Germline V gene sequence: CDR1 ENHRY, CDR2 SYGVKD. The CDR3 runs 12 residues. V gave up 3 bases and J gave up 2 bases, with 5 bases separating them. The CDR3 bases are TGTGCCATCAGTGACGAACCCTACGAGCAGTACTTC. Amino acid sequence: CAISDEPYEQYF.

The CDR3 protein is CSASSIVSTDTQYF. The CDR3 DNA reads as TGCAGTGCTTCTTCTATCGTAAGCACAGATACGCAGTATTTT. V usage is TRBV20-1 and J usage is TRBJ2-3; unclear D gene. The ends were cut back, 5 bases at V and 0 bases at J, with 12 bases in the middle. The CDR3 sequence is 14 residues long. The V gene's germline CDR1 is DFQATT and CDR2 SNEGSKA (reference sequence).

V usage is TRBV20-1 and J usage is TRBJ2-1, with 10 bases lining up with TRBD2. Germline CDR1 is DFQATT and CDR2 is SNEGSKA (reference sequence). V shed 1 base, J shed 8 bases, and the junction held 14 bases outside the gene matches. The CDR3 is made up of 17 amino acids. CDR3 protein: CSARAAGQLAGRHEQFF. As DNA, the CDR3 is TGCAGTGCTAGAGCGGCGGGACAACTAGCGGGGAGGCATGAGCAGTTCTTC.

A few counts support this clonotype. The gene calls are TRBV20-1 and TRBJ2-5; 11 nucleotides align to TRBD2. In germline, CDR1 is DFQATT, CDR2 SNEGSKA (reference sequence). V was clipped by 0 bases and J by 7 bases; unmatched bases: 7. The CDR3 is 15 residues long. CDR3 bases: TGCAGTGCTAGAGACATAGCGGGAGGGCTGGGGACCCAGTACTTC. This translates into CSARDIAGGLGTQYF.

There are a few counts of this clonotype. V and J are TRBV20-1 and TRBJ2-7, with 7 bases identical to TRBD1. CDR1 DFQATT and CDR2 SNEGSKA come from the germline V gene (reference sequence). J lost 0 bases, V lost 6 bases, and 14 bases had no gene match. CDR3 size: 16 residues. CDR3 sequence reads: CSAGNPRDSISYEQYF. The CDR3 nucleotides are TGCAGTGCGGGCAACCCCAGGGACAGCATCTCCTACGAGCAGTACTTC.

This clonotype was seen many times. The rearrangement uses TRBV5-1 and TRBJ1-6; the D is unclear. The CDR3 totals 13 residues. The germline V gene has CDR1 SGHRS and CDR2 YFSETQ. Trimming removed 5 bases at V and 3 bases at J, with 6 bases between. The CDR3 spells CASRRDYNSPLHF. In DNA form, the CDR3 reads TGCGCCAGCAGAAGGGACTATAATTCACCCCTCCACTTT.

The V and J genes are TRBV20-1 and TRBJ2-7, with D maybe TRBD1 (6 bases). This CDR3 has 11 amino acids. Germline CDR1 is DFQATT and CDR2 is SNEGSKA (reference sequence). Trimming stripped 8 bases from V and 2 bases from J, with 10 bases between. This CDR3 is CSTRDTYEQYF. CDR3 DNA sequence: TGCAGTACCCGGGACACCTACGAGCAGTACTTC.

In this sample, this clonotype turned up many times. CDR3 region: CASSLGTSGATDTQYF. The CDR3 DNA reads TGTGCCAGCAGCTTAGGGACTAGCGGGGCCACAGATACGCAGTATTTT. The chain uses TRBV7-9 and TRBJ2-3; TRBD2 agrees at 12 bases. Trimming at V came to 1 base and at J to 2 bases, leaving 1 base not matched to a gene. The CDR3 length is 16 residues. Germline V gene lookup returns CDR1 SEHNR and CDR2 FQNEAQ (reference sequence).

This clonotype was seen many times. This sequence joins TRBV5-5 and TRBJ2-1, with D perhaps matching TRBD1 (6 bases). CDR3 length: 15 residues. Trimming shortened V by 3 bases and J by 3 bases, and 13 bases separated the two germline ends. Germline values: CDR1 SGHKS, CDR2 YYEKEE (reference sequence). The CDR3 region is CASSYRDNFYNEQFF. CDR3 nucleotide sequence: TGTGCCAGCAGCTACCGGGACAATTTCTACAATGAGCAGTTCTTC.

This clonotype was recorded many times. The V call is TRBV29-1, the J call TRBJ2-2; 7 nucleotides match TRBD2. The CDR3 length is 19 residues. The germline CDR1 and CDR2 sequences are SQVTM and ANQGSEA. The ends lost 7 bases at V and 2 bases at J; junction bases unmatched: 22. The CDR3 loop is CSASSGPIDPRSNTGELFF. In DNA form, the CDR3 reads TGCAGCGCCTCTAGCGGCCCTATAGATCCCCGAAGTAACACCGGGGAGCTGTTTTTT.

The sample holds many counts of this clonotype. The rearrangement uses TRBV29-1 and TRBJ2-1; D is ambiguous. Germline V gives CDR1 SQVTM, CDR2 ANQGSEA. CDR3 size: 13 residues. V lost 3 bases and J lost 2, with 8 bases in between. The CDR3 DNA sequence: TGCAGCGTTGAGGTTAATACCTACAATGAGCAGTTCTTC. The encoded protein is CSVEVNTYNEQFF.

This clonotype was counted a few times. The chain joins TRBV19 to TRBJ2-2; D remains unclear. Trimming left V 2 bases short and J 6 bases short, with 7 bases between. The length of the CDR3 is 13 residues. CDR1 is LNHDA, CDR2 SQIVND, per germline (reference sequence). CDR3 sequence (DNA): TGTGCCAGTAGTATATACCCTCCCGGGGAGCTGTTTTTT. It is translated as CASSIYPPGELFF.

This clonotype has ten or more counts. The chain uses TRBV6-1 and TRBJ2-7; D possibly corresponds to TRBD2 (5 bases). The germline gives CDR1 MNHNS, CDR2 SASEGT. V lost 1 base and J lost 0, with 10 bases in between. The CDR3 sequence is 15 residues long. The CDR3 nucleotides are TGTGCCAGCAGTGAAGTAGCGACAAGCTCCTACGAGCAGTACTTC. Amino acids: CASSEVATSSYEQYF.

This clonotype was observed many times. The V call is TRBV12-3 or TRBV12-4, the J call TRBJ1-5; no clear D gene. The CDR3 is made up of 15 amino acids. Trimming pared 3 bases from V and 0 bases from J, leaving 9 bases between. The CDR3: CASSLAEYSNQPQHF. The CDR3 DNA follows: TGTGCCAGCAGTTTGGCAGAGTATAGCAATCAGCCCCAGCATTTT.

Many counts were recorded for this clonotype. The chain is built from TRBV29-1 and TRBJ1-1; D perhaps matches TRBD1 (5 bases). The germline V and J ends were trimmed by 7 bases and 1 base, with 13 bases remaining between them. In germline, CDR1 is SQVTM, CDR2 ANQGSEA. CDR3 length: 13 amino acids. The CDR3 sequence: CSAARGGNTEAFF. Here the CDR3 DNA reads TGCAGCGCCGCACGGGGGGGGAACACTGAAGCTTTCTTT.

This clonotype has just a few counts. The genes are TRBV29-1 and TRBJ1-2; TRBD1 matches at 9 bases. Unmatched junction bases numbered 6, after V lost 3 bases and J lost 4 bases. Looked up from germline, CDR1 is SQVTM and CDR2 is ANQGSEA. CDR3 length equals 14 residues. The CDR3 DNA reads as TGCAGCGTTGATGTGACAGGGGGAGCCTATGGCTACACCTTC. Protein sequence: CSVDVTGGAYGYTF. Full variable domain (remainder filled in from reference TRBV29-1 and TRBJ1-2): SAVISQKPSRDICQRGTSLTIQCQVDSQVTMMFWYRQQPGQSLTLIATANQGSEATYESGFVIDKFPISRPNLTFSTLTVSNMSPEDSSIYLCSVDVTGGAYGYTFGSGTRLTVV.

This clonotype has ten or more counts. This sequence joins TRBV5-1 and TRBJ1-2; D not certain. Trimming stripped 0 bases from V and 0 bases from J, with 9 bases between. This CDR3 region has 15 residues. The germline V gene encodes CDR1 SGHRS and CDR2 YFSETQ. For the CDR3, the DNA is TGCGCCAGCAGCTTGGAACCAGAGACTAACTATGGCTACACCTTC. This encodes CASSLEPETNYGYTF. Based on the CDR3 plus reference TRBV5-1 and TRBJ1-2, the full variable domain is KAGVTQTPRYLIKTRGQQVTLSCSPISGHRSVSWYQQTPGQGLQFLFEYFSETQRNKGNFPGRFSGRQFSNSRSEMNVSTLELGDSALYLCASSLEPETNYGYTFGSGTRLTVV.

This clonotype was found many times. Here the CDR3 reads CASRILGTGGANTQYF. As DNA, the CDR3 is TGTGCCAGCAGGATCCTAGGGACAGGGGGCGCGAATACGCAGTATTTT. The chain joins TRBV12-3 or TRBV12-4 to TRBJ2-3, with TRBD1 matching 12 bases. This CDR3 is built from 16 residues. The ends lost 6 bases at V and 7 bases at J; junction bases unmatched: 11.

Concerning this clonotype: A much larger clone differs from this one at a single base, so this may be a read error. The chain couples TRBV7-2 to TRBJ1-1; D is unresolved. The germline gives CDR1 SGHTA, CDR2 FQGNSA. The CDR3 is 13 amino acids. CDR3 sequence reads: CASSLVPRDEALF. DNA of the CDR3: TGTGCCAGCAGCTTAGTCCCCCGGGATGAAGCTCTCTTT.